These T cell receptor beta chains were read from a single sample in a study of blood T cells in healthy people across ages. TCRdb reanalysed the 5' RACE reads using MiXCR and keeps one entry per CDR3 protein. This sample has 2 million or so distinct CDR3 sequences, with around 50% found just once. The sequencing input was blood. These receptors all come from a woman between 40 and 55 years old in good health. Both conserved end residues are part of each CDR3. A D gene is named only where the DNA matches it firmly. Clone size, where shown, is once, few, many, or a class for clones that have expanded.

CDR3aa: CASGLGLPNEQFF; CDR3nt: TGCGCCAGCGGCCTGGGACTACCTAATGAGCAGTTCTTC; d_gene: TRBD2; abundance: .; v_gene: TRBV5-1; j_gene: TRBJ2-1
CDR3aa: CASSQGGGPNYYGYTF; CDR3nt: TGTGCCAGCAGTCAGGGGGGAGGACCGAATTATTATGGCTACACCTTC; d_gene: TRBD1; abundance: few; v_gene: TRBV28; j_gene: TRBJ1-2
CDR3aa: CASSLETNQETQYF; CDR3nt: TGTGCCAGCAGCTTGGAGACTAACCAAGAGACCCAGTACTTC; d_gene: .; abundance: few; v_gene: TRBV5-6; j_gene: TRBJ2-5
CDR3aa: CASSSFSGGGGNEQFF; CDR3nt: TGCGCCAGCAGCTCGTTCAGCGGGGGCGGCGGGAATGAGCAGTTCTTC; d_gene: TRBD2; abundance: .; v_gene: TRBV5-1; j_gene: TRBJ2-1
CDR3aa: CASSAQGIHEQFF; CDR3nt: TGTGCCAGCAGCGCCCAGGGGATCCATGAGCAGTTCTTC; d_gene: .; abundance: .; v_gene: TRBV9; j_gene: TRBJ2-1
CDR3aa: CASSQYTGGGRETQYF; CDR3nt: TGTGCCAGCAGTCAGTATACGGGGGGTGGTCGAGAGACCCAGTACTTC; d_gene: TRBD2; abundance: .; v_gene: TRBV6-5; j_gene: TRBJ2-5
CDR3aa: CASSLDLEQFF; CDR3nt: TGTGCCAGCAGCTTAGACCTTGAGCAGTTCTTC; d_gene: .; abundance: many; v_gene: TRBV3-1; j_gene: TRBJ2-1
CDR3aa: CASSQRDSPSTDTQYF; CDR3nt: TGTGCCAGCAGCCAAAGGGACAGTCCTAGCACAGATACGCAGTATTTT; d_gene: TRBD1; abundance: once; v_gene: TRBV13; j_gene: TRBJ2-3
CDR3aa: CASSQQTGAVGETQYF; CDR3nt: TGTGCCAGCAGCCAGCAGACAGGGGCGGTAGGGGAGACCCAGTACTTC; d_gene: TRBD1; abundance: .; v_gene: TRBV7-2; j_gene: TRBJ2-5
CDR3aa: CASRFSGQGLAEAFF; CDR3nt: TGTGCCAGCAGATTCTCCGGACAGGGTTTGGCTGAAGCTTTCTTT; d_gene: TRBD1; abundance: .; v_gene: TRBV7-2; j_gene: TRBJ1-1
CDR3aa: CASSLRLAGEKETQYF; CDR3nt: TGCGCCAGCAGCCTCCGACTAGCGGGAGAAAAAGAGACCCAGTACTTC; d_gene: TRBD2; abundance: .; v_gene: TRBV4-3; j_gene: TRBJ2-5
CDR3aa: CASSGYRVPGYTF; CDR3nt: TGTGCCAGCAGCGGCTACAGGGTGCCTGGCTACACCTTC; d_gene: .; abundance: .; v_gene: TRBV11-2; j_gene: TRBJ1-2
CDR3aa: CAIWDRNNSPLHF; CDR3nt: TGTGCCATCTGGGACAGAAATAATTCACCCCTCCACTTT; d_gene: TRBD1; abundance: few; v_gene: TRBV10-3; j_gene: TRBJ1-6
CDR3aa: CASSQGGEDGYTF; CDR3nt: TGTGCCAGCAGCCAAGGGGGTGAAGATGGCTACACCTTC; d_gene: .; abundance: few; v_gene: TRBV3-1; j_gene: TRBJ1-2
CDR3aa: CSARVSRYNEQFF; CDR3nt: TGCAGTGCTAGAGTTTCGCGGTACAATGAGCAGTTCTTC; d_gene: .; abundance: .; v_gene: TRBV20-1; j_gene: TRBJ2-1
CDR3aa: CSATPGLAGETQYF; CDR3nt: TGCAGTGCTACTCCGGGACTAGCAGGAGAGACCCAGTACTTC; d_gene: TRBD2; abundance: .; v_gene: TRBV20-1; j_gene: TRBJ2-5
CDR3aa: CASSLGQGGSNEQFF; CDR3nt: TGTGCCAGCAGCCTCGGACAGGGTGGTTCCAATGAGCAGTTCTTC; d_gene: TRBD1; abundance: few; v_gene: TRBV7-9; j_gene: TRBJ2-1
CDR3aa: CASTFVRGQPLYEAFF; CDR3nt: TGTGCCAGCACTTTCGTCAGGGGACAGCCTCTTTATGAAGCTTTCTTT; d_gene: TRBD1; abundance: .; v_gene: TRBV2; j_gene: TRBJ1-1
CDR3aa: CASSFVGQNTEAFF; CDR3nt: TGCGCCAGCAGCTTCGTGGGTCAGAACACTGAAGCTTTCTTT; d_gene: .; abundance: .; v_gene: TRBV5-1; j_gene: TRBJ1-1
CDR3aa: CASSQEWTPGIGTDTQYF; CDR3nt: TGTGCCAGCAGCCAAGAGTGGACCCCAGGGATCGGCACAGATACGCAGTATTTT; d_gene: .; abundance: .; v_gene: TRBV3-1; j_gene: TRBJ2-3
CDR3aa: CASSFGHEQYF; CDR3nt: TGTGCCAGCAGTTTTGGCCACGAGCAGTACTTC; d_gene: .; abundance: many; v_gene: TRBV12-3/TRBV12-4; j_gene: TRBJ2-7
CDR3aa: CASSFGPAETRAFF; CDR3nt: TGTGCCAGCAGTTTCGGACCAGCGGAGACCAGGGCTTTCTTT; d_gene: .; abundance: .; v_gene: TRBV6-5; j_gene: TRBJ1-1
CDR3aa: CASSFRSVRDRDYEQYF; CDR3nt: TGTGCCAGCAGTTTTAGAAGCGTCCGGGACAGGGACTACGAGCAGTACTTC; d_gene: TRBD1; abundance: .; v_gene: TRBV12-3/TRBV12-4; j_gene: TRBJ2-7
CDR3aa: CASSAGAGRNTDTQYF; CDR3nt: TGTGCCAGCAGTGCTGGTGCAGGGAGAAATACAGATACGCAGTATTTT; d_gene: .; abundance: few; v_gene: TRBV12-3/TRBV12-4; j_gene: TRBJ2-3
CDR3aa: CSASDRVATGGYTF; CDR3nt: TGCAGTGCTAGCGACAGGGTAGCAACAGGGGGCTACACCTTC; d_gene: TRBD1; abundance: .; v_gene: TRBV20-1; j_gene: TRBJ1-2
CDR3aa: CASSRASGAQETQYF; CDR3nt: TGCGCCAGCAGCCGGGCTAGCGGGGCCCAAGAGACCCAGTACTTC; d_gene: TRBD2; abundance: many; v_gene: TRBV4-3; j_gene: TRBJ2-5
CDR3aa: CASSFGGGVGEQYF; CDR3nt: TGTGCCAGCAGTTTTGGCGGCGGGGTGGGTGAGCAGTACTTC; d_gene: .; abundance: .; v_gene: TRBV12-3/TRBV12-4; j_gene: TRBJ2-7
CDR3aa: CASTLQGANYGYTF; CDR3nt: TGTGCCAGCACCCTCCAGGGGGCGAACTATGGCTACACCTTC; d_gene: TRBD1; abundance: .; v_gene: TRBV4-2; j_gene: TRBJ1-2
CDR3aa: CASSRQREGAYSNQPQHF; CDR3nt: TGTGCCAGCAGCCGACAGCGTGAGGGGGCTTATAGCAATCAGCCCCAGCATTTT; d_gene: TRBD1; abundance: .; v_gene: TRBV27; j_gene: TRBJ1-5
CDR3aa: CASSLVRGDYEQYF; CDR3nt: TGTGCCAGCAGCTTGGTCAGGGGAGACTACGAGCAGTACTTC; d_gene: .; abundance: .; v_gene: TRBV5-5; j_gene: TRBJ2-7
CDR3aa: CASSHAQGSKEKLFF; CDR3nt: TGCGCCAGCAGCCACGCACAGGGGAGTAAGGAAAAACTGTTTTTT; d_gene: TRBD1; abundance: .; v_gene: TRBV4-3; j_gene: TRBJ1-4
CDR3aa: CASSLEPAGVTDTQYF; CDR3nt: TGTGCCAGCAGCCTCGAACCAGCGGGGGTGACAGATACGCAGTATTTT; d_gene: TRBD2; abundance: .; v_gene: TRBV5-4; j_gene: TRBJ2-3
CDR3aa: CASSSGQGLTEAFF; CDR3nt: TGTGCCAGCAGCTCCGGACAGGGATTAACTGAAGCTTTCTTT; d_gene: TRBD1; abundance: .; v_gene: TRBV12-3/TRBV12-4; j_gene: TRBJ1-1
CDR3aa: CASSPERGPTKNIQYF; CDR3nt: TGTGCCAGCAGCCCAGAGCGGGGGCCTACCAAAAACATTCAGTACTTC; d_gene: TRBD2; abundance: few; v_gene: TRBV7-2; j_gene: TRBJ2-4
CDR3aa: CASSPKPQANYGYTF; CDR3nt: TGTGCCAGCAGCCCCAAACCCCAGGCAAACTATGGCTACACCTTC; d_gene: .; abundance: .; v_gene: TRBV11-2; j_gene: TRBJ1-2
CDR3aa: CASSLGVGELFF; CDR3nt: TGTGCCAGCAGCCTAGGAGTGGGGGAGCTGTTTTTT; d_gene: .; abundance: .; v_gene: TRBV5-5; j_gene: TRBJ2-2
CDR3aa: CASSHSHGLAGGYTQYF; CDR3nt: TGTGCCAGCAGTCACTCGCACGGACTAGCGGGGGGTTATACGCAGTATTTT; d_gene: TRBD2; abundance: once; v_gene: TRBV6-2/TRBV6-3; j_gene: TRBJ2-3
CDR3aa: CASSLGVGRKPYNEQFF; CDR3nt: TGTGCCAGCAGCTTAGGGGTTGGCAGAAAACCCTACAATGAGCAGTTCTTC; d_gene: .; abundance: few; v_gene: TRBV7-4; j_gene: TRBJ2-1
CDR3aa: CASSYSGTATDTQYF; CDR3nt: TGTGCCAGCAGTTACTCGGGGACAGCTACAGATACGCAGTATTTT; d_gene: TRBD1; abundance: few; v_gene: TRBV6-5; j_gene: TRBJ2-3
CDR3aa: CASSEGEGAETQYF; CDR3nt: TGCGCCAGCAGTGAAGGCGAGGGAGCGGAGACCCAGTACTTC; d_gene: .; abundance: .; v_gene: TRBV10-1; j_gene: TRBJ2-5
CDR3aa: CASSGPAGGYTF; CDR3nt: TGTGCCAGTAGTGGCCCCGCTGGCGGCTACACCTTC; d_gene: .; abundance: .; v_gene: TRBV19; j_gene: TRBJ1-2
CDR3aa: CASSPNSSSYNEQFF; CDR3nt: TGCGCCAGCAGCCCAAATTCTAGCTCCTACAATGAGCAGTTCTTC; d_gene: .; abundance: .; v_gene: TRBV4-1; j_gene: TRBJ2-1
CDR3aa: CASSYSYSNRPQHF; CDR3nt: TGTGCCAGCAGTTACAGCTATAGCAATCGGCCCCAGCATTTT; d_gene: .; abundance: .; v_gene: TRBV27; j_gene: TRBJ1-5
CDR3aa: CASSDPQGDEKLFF; CDR3nt: TGTGCCAGCAGTGACCCGCAGGGAGATGAAAAACTGTTTTTT; d_gene: .; abundance: .; v_gene: TRBV25-1; j_gene: TRBJ1-4
CDR3aa: CASLRTSGGATDTQYF; CDR3nt: TGTGCCAGCTTAAGGACTAGCGGGGGGGCAACAGATACGCAGTATTTT; d_gene: TRBD2; abundance: .; v_gene: TRBV5-4; j_gene: TRBJ2-3
CDR3aa: CASSQLDRYTSGYTF; CDR3nt: TGTGCCAGCAGCCAACTCGACAGGTATACGAGTGGCTACACCTTC; d_gene: .; abundance: .; v_gene: TRBV3-1; j_gene: TRBJ1-2
CDR3aa: CASSEQAHLNYGYTF; CDR3nt: TGTGCCAGTAGCGAACAGGCACACTTGAACTATGGCTACACCTTC; d_gene: .; abundance: .; v_gene: TRBV19; j_gene: TRBJ1-2